Presented here are 9 T cell receptor beta chains from one specimen sequenced in a study of human T cells and chemical hapten exposure. TCRdb re-analysed the RACE reads in MiXCR, keeping a single row per CDR3 protein. The repertoire holds approximately 120,000 distinct CDR3 sequences, with roughly 9% as singletons. The time point was: patch test 2, 6 weeks after DPC sensitization. Stated treatment: therapeutic diphenylcyclopropenone sensitization with weekly scalp DPC. The input for sequencing was whole blood, taken in connection with sensitization to the hapten diphenylcyclopropenone (DPC). These receptors were taken from a woman aged 40 to 55 with alopecia areata. Some clones in this sample may be carry-over from other donors' samples.

This chain uses TRBV3-1 with TRBJ2-5; 8 bases fit TRBD1. There are 15 residues in the CDR3. The V gene's germline CDR1 is LGHDT and CDR2 YNNKEL (reference sequence). The V gene end was trimmed by 0 bases and the J gene end by 5 bases; junction bases not matched to a gene: 5. CDR3 amino acids: CASSQDHRGSETQYF. The CDR3 DNA sequence: TGTGCCAGCAGCCAAGATCACAGGGGGTCGGAGACCCAGTACTTC.

This clonotype occurred a few times. The rearrangement uses TRBV29-1 and TRBJ2-1; weak D call: TRBD2 (7 bases). V was pared by 4 bases and J by 7 bases, with 14 bases between. The germline CDR1 and CDR2 sequences are SQVTM and ANQGSEA. The CDR3 is made up of 13 amino acids. The CDR3 bases are TGCAGCGTTGCGAGGGGGGGAGAAAATGAGCAGTTCTTC. Its translation: CSVARGGENEQFF.

This clonotype was picked up a small number of times. The chain carries TRBV10-3 and TRBJ2-5, with D possibly matching TRBD2 (7 bases). Germline V gene sequence: CDR1 ENHRY, CDR2 SYGVKD. This CDR3 has 17 amino acids. V lost 3 bases and J 1 base, leaving 18 bases between the germline ends. CDR3 loop: CAISDQPGGKSQETQYF. The CDR3 nucleotides are TGTGCCATCAGTGACCAACCGGGGGGCAAGAGCCAAGAGACCCAGTACTTC.

The J gene is TRBJ1-2, the V gene TRBV6-1; D might be TRBD1 (5 bases). Germline CDR1 MNHNS, CDR2 SASEGT. This CDR3 has 18 amino acids. Trimming stripped 8 bases from V and 5 bases from J, with 30 bases between. The CDR3: CASPPQGREKGTQYGYTF. CDR3 nucleotides: TGTGCCAGCCCCCCGCAGGGCCGAGAGAAGGGGACCCAATATGGCTACACCTTC.

The table lists this clonotype with a few counts. The J gene is TRBJ1-2, the V gene TRBV11-2; D is undetermined. The V gene lost 1 base and the J gene lost 4 bases, with 13 bases spanning the gap. This CDR3 comprises 15 residues. The V gene's germline CDR1 is SGHAT and CDR2 FQNNGV. CDR3 in amino acids: CASSLGTAFFYGYTF. CDR3 in DNA: TGTGCCAGCAGCTTAGGCACAGCCTTTTTCTATGGCTACACCTTC.

This clonotype has more than one count but fewer than ten. V and J are TRBV6-5 and TRBJ2-1, with 8 positions matching TRBD1. This CDR3 region has 16 residues. V shed 0 bases, J shed 1 base, and the junction held 2 bases outside the gene matches. CDR1 MNHEY and CDR2 SVGAGI come from the germline V gene. CDR3 sequence: CASSYSGTGSYNEQFF. In DNA form, the CDR3 reads TGTGCCAGCAGTTACTCGGGGACAGGTTCCTACAATGAGCAGTTCTTC.

This clonotype was seen a few times. The J gene is TRBJ2-7, the V gene TRBV5-4; no reliable D call. Germline loops: CDR1 SGHNT, CDR2 YYREEE (reference sequence). Between the trimmed V and J ends, which lost 0 bases and 10 bases, there was a span of 11 bases. The CDR3 consists of 12 residues. CDR3 loop: CASSLAGWEQYF. The CDR3 DNA reads as TGTGCCAGCAGCTTGGCCGGCTGGGAACAGTACTTC.

This clonotype was detected only a few times. The rearrangement uses TRBV6-5 and TRBJ2-2; 9 bases align to TRBD2. Unmatched junction bases numbered 12, after V lost 2 bases and J lost 2 bases. Looked up from germline, CDR1 is MNHEY and CDR2 is SVGAGI. This CDR3 has 19 amino acids. CDR3 in DNA: TGTGCCAGCAGTTACGTGGCTAGCGGGGCTCTTACAAACACCGGGGAGCTGTTTTTT. Translation: CASSYVASGALTNTGELFF.

The chain combines TRBV6-6 with TRBJ1-1; the match to TRBD1 covers 7 bases. The CDR3 has 15 residues. Germline V gene sequence: CDR1 MNHNY, CDR2 SVGAGI (reference sequence). Unmatched junction bases numbered 5, after V lost 0 bases and J lost 4 bases. CDR3 region: CASSYSGQSGTEAFF. In nucleotides, the CDR3 is TGTGCCAGCAGTTACTCGGGACAGTCCGGCACTGAAGCTTTCTTT.